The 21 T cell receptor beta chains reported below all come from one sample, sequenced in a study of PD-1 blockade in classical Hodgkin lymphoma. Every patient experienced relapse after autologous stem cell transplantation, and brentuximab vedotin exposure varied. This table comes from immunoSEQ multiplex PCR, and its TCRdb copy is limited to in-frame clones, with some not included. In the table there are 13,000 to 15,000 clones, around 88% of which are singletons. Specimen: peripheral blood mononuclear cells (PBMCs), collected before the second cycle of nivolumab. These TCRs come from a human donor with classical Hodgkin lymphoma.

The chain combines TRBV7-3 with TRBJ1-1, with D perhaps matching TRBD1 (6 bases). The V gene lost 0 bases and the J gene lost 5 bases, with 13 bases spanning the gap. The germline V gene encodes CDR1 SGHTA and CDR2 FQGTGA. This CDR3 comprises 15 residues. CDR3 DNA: TGTGCCAGCAGCTTAACAATGGGGGGCCGAACTGAAGCTTTCTTT. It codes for CASSLTMGGRTEAFF.

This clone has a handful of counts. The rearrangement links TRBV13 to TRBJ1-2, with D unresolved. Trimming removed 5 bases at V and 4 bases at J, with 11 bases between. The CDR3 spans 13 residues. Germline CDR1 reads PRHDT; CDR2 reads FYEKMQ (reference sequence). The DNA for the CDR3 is TGTGCCAGCAGCCTCGCCCAACGCTATGGCTACACCTTC. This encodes CASSLAQRYGYTF.

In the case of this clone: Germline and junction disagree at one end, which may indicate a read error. Here the CDR3 reads CASSTRTENTEAFF. CDR3 nucleotide sequence: TGCGCCAGCAGCACTCGGACAGAGAACACTGAAGCTTTCTTT. The gene calls are TRBV7-7 and TRBJ1-1; tentative D call: TRBD1 (6 bases). Per the germline V gene, CDR1 is SSHAT and CDR2 is FNYEAQ (reference sequence). The CDR3 is 14 residues long. Full variable domain (missing parts from reference TRBV7-7 and TRBJ1-1): GAGVSQSPRYKVTKRGQDVTLRCDPISSHATLYWYQQALGQGPEFLTYFNYEAQPDKSGLPSDRFSAERPEGSISTLTIQRTEQRDSAMYRCASSTRTENTEAFFGQGTRLTVV.

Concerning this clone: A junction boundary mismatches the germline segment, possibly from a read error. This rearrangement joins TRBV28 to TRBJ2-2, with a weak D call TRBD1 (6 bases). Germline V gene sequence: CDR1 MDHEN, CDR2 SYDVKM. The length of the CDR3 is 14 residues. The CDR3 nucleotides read TGTGCCAGCAGTCCTGAGGGTCTGATAGGGGGGCTGTTTTTT. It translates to CASSPEGLIGGLFF.

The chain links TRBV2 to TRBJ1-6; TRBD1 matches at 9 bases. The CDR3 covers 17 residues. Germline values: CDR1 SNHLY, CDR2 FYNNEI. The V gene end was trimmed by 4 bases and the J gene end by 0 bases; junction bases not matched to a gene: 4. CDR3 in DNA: TGTGCCAGCAGTGTGGACAGGGGAGCCTCCTATAATTCACCCCTCCACTTT. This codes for CASSVDRGASYNSPLHF.

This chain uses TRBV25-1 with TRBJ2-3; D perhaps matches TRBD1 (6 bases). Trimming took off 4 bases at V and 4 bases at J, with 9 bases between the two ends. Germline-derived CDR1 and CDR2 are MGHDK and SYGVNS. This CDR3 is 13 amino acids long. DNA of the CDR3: TGTGCCAGCAGTGTATCAGGGGCAGATACGCAGTATTTT. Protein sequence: CASSVSGADTQYF.

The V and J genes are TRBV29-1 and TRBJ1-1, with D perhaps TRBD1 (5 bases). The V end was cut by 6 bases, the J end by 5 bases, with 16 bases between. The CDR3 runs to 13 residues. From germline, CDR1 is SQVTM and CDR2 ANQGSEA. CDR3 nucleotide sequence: TGCAGCGTCCGGGGGTGGGTCGGGACTGAAGCTTTCTTT. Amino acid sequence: CSVRGWVGTEAFF.

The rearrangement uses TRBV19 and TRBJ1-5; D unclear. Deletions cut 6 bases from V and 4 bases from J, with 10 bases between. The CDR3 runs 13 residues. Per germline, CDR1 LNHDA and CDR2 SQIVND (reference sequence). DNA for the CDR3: TGTGCCAGTAGGGCACACCGTAATCAGCCCCAGCATTTT. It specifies CASRAHRNQPQHF.

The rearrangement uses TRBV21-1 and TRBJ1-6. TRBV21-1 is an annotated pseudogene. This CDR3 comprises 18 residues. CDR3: CASSKPLDRMAYNSPLHF. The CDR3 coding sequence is TGTGCCAGCAGCAAACCCCTCGATCGGATGGCCTATAATTCACCCCTCCACTTT.

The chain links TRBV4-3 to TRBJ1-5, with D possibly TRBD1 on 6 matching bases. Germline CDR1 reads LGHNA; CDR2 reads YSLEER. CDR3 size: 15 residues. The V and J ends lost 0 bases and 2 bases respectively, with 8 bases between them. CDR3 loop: CASSQEGARNQPQHF. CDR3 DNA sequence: TGCGCCAGCAGCCAAGAGGGGGCCCGCAATCAGCCCCAGCATTTT.

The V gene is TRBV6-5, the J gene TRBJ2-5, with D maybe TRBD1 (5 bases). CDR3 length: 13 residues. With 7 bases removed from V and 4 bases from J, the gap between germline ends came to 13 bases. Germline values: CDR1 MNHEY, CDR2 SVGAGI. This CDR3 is CASMPGSGETQYF. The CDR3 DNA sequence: TGTGCCAGCATGCCAGGGTCAGGAGAGACCCAGTACTTC.

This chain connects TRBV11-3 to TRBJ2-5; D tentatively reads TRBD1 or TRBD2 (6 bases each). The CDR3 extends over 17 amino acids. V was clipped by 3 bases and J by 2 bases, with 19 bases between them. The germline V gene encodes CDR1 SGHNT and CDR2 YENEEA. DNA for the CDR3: TGTGCCAGCAGCTTCGCGGCTTTCGGAGGGGGGCAAGAGACCCAGTACTTC. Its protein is CASSFAAFGGGQETQYF.

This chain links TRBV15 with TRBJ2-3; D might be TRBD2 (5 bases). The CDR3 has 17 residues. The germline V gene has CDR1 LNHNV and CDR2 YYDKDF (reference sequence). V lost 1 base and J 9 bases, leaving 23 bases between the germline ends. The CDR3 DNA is TGTGCCACCAGCAGAGTGGGAACTAGGGTCGGTGGAGTGACGCAGTATTTT. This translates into CATSRVGTRVGGVTQYF.

The CDR3: CASSQDLGVYNEQFF. The DNA for the CDR3 is TGCGCCAGCAGCCAGGATCTGGGGGTCTACAATGAGCAGTTCTTC. The rearrangement joins TRBV5-1 to TRBJ2-1; D may match TRBD1 or TRBD2 (5 bases each). V was cut by 4 bases and J by 3 bases, with 14 bases left in between. The CDR3 length is 15 residues. Germline lookup yields CDR1 SGHRS and CDR2 YFSETQ.

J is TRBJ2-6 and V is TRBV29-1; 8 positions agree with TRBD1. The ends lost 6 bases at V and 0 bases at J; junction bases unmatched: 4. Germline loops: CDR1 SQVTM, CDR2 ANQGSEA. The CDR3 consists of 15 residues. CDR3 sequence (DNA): TGCAGCGTCCGTACAGGGGGCTCTGGGGCCAACGTCCTGACTTTC. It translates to CSVRTGGSGANVLTF.

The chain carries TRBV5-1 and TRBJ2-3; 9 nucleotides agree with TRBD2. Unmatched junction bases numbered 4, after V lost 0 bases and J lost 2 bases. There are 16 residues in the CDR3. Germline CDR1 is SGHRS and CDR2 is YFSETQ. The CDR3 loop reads CASSLGLAGITDTQYF. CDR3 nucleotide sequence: TGCGCCAGCAGCTTGGGGCTAGCGGGGATCACAGATACGCAGTATTTT.

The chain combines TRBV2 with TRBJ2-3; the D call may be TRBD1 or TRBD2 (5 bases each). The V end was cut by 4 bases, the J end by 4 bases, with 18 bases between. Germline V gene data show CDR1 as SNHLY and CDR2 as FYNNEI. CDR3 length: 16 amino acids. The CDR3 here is CASSAGAGSIADTQYF. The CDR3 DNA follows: TGTGCCAGCAGTGCTGGAGCAGGGAGTATCGCAGATACGCAGTATTTT.

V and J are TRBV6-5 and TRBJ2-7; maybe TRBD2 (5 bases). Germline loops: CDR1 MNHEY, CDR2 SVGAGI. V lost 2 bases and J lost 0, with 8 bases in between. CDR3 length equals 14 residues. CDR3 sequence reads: CASSYEGGSYEQYF. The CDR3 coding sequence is TGTGCCAGCAGTTACGAGGGCGGCTCCTACGAGCAGTACTTC.

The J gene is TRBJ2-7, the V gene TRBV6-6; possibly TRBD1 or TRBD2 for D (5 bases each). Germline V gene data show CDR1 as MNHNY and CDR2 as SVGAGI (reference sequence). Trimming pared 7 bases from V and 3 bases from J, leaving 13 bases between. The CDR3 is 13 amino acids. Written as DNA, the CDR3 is TGTGCCAGCATCAAGGGGAGCAACTACGAGCAGTACTTC. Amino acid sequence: CASIKGSNYEQYF.

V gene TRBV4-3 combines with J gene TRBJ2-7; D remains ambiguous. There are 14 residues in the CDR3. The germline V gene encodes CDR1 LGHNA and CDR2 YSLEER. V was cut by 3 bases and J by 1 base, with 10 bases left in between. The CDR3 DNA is TGCGCCAGCAGCCAGTCTTCACGGTCCTACGAGCAGTACTTC. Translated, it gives CASSQSSRSYEQYF.

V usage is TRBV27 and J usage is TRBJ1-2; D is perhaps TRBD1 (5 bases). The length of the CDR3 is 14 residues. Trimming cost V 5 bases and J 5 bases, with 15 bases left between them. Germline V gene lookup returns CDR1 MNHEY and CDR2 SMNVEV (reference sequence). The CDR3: CASSAGGREYGYTF. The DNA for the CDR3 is TGTGCCAGCAGTGCTGGGGGGAGGGAATATGGCTACACCTTC.